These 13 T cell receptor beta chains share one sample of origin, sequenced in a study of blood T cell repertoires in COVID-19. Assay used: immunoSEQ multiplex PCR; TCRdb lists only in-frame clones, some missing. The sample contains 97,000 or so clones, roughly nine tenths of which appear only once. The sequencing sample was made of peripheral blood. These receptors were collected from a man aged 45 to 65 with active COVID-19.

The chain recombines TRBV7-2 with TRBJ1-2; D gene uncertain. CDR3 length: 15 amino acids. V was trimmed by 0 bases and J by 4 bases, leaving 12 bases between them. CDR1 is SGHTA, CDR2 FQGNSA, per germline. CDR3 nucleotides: TGTGCCAGCAGCTTAGCGCAGGATTCTCGCTATGGCTACACCTTC. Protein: CASSLAQDSRYGYTF.

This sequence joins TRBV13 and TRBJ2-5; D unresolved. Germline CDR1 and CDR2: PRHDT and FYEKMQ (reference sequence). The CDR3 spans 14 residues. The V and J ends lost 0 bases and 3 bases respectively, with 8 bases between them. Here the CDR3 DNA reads TGTGCCAGCAGCTTAGGGGAGACTGAAGAGACCCAGTACTTC. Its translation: CASSLGETEETQYF.

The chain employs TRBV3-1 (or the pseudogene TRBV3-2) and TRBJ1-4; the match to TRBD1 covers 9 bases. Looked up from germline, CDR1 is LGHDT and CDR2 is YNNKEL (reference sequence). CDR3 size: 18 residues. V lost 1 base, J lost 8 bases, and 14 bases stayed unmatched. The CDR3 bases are TGTGCCAGCAGCCAAGGACTACAGGGGGCGATCCCTCGGGAAAAACTGTTTTTT. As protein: CASSQGLQGAIPREKLFF.

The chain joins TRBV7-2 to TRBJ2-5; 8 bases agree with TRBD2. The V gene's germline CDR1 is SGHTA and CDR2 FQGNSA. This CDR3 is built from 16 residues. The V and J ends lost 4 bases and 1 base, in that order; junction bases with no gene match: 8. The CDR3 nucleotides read TGTGCCAGCAGCTCCGTAGGTGCGGGGGGCCAAGAGACCCAGTACTTC. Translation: CASSSVGAGGQETQYF.

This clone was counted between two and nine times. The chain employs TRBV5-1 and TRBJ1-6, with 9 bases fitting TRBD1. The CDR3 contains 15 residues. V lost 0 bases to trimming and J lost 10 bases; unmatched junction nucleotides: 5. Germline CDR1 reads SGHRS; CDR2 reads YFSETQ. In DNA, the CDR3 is TGCGCCAGCAGCTTGGACAGGGGGCGAGGATCACCCCTCCACTTT. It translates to CASSLDRGRGSPLHF. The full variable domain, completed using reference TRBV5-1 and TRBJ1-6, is KAGVTQTPRYLIKTRGQQVTLSCSPISGHRSVSWYQQTPGQGLQFLFEYFSETQRNKGNFPGRFSGRQFSNSRSEMNVSTLELGDSALYLCASSLDRGRGSPLHFGNGTRLTVT.

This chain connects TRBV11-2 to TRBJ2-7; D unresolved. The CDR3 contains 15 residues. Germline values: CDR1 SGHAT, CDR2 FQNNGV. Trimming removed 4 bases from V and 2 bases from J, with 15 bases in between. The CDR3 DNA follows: TGTGCCAGCAGCTCGCTGGCCAGTCTCCCCTACGAGCAGTACTTC. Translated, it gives CASSSLASLPYEQYF.

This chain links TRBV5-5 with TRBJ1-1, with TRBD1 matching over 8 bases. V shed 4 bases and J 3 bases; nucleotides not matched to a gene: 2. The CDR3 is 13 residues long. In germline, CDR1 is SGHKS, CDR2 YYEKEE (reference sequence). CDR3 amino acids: CASSPTGDTEAFF. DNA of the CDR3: TGTGCCAGCAGCCCGACAGGGGACACTGAAGCTTTCTTT.

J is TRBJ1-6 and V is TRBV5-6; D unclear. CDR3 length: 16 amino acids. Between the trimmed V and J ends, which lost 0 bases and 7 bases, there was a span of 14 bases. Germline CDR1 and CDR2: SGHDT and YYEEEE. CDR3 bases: TGTGCCAGCAGCTTGGGAGGAGGGTTAGTGAATTCACCCCTCCACTTT. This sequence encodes CASSLGGGLVNSPLHF.

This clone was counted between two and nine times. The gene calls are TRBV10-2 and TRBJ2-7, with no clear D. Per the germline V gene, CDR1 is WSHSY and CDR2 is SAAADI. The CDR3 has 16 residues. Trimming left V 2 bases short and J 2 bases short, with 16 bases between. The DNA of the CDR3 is TGCGCCAGCAGTGAGGTAACCGTAGGTGGAGCCTACGAGCAGTACTTC. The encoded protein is CASSEVTVGGAYEQYF.

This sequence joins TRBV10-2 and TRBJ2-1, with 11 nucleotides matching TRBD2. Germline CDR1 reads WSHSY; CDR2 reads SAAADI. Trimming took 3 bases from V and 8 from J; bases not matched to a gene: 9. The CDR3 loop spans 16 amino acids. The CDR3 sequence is CASSEIAGGKSYEQFF. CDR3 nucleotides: TGCGCCAGCAGTGAAATAGCGGGGGGGAAAAGCTATGAGCAGTTCTTC.

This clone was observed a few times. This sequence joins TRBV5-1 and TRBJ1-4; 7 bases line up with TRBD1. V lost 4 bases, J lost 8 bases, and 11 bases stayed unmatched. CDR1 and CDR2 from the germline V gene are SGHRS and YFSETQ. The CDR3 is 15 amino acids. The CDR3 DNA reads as TGCGCCAGCAGCCCGTCGACAGGGAGAGAAGAAAAACTGTTTTTT. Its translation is CASSPSTGREEKLFF.

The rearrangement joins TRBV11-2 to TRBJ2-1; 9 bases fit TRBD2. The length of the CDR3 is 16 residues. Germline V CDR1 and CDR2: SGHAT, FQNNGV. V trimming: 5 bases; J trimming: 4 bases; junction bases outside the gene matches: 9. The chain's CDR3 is CASSHPGGGGYNEQFF. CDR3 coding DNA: TGTGCCAGCAGCCATCCGGGCGGGGGGGGTTACAATGAGCAGTTCTTC.

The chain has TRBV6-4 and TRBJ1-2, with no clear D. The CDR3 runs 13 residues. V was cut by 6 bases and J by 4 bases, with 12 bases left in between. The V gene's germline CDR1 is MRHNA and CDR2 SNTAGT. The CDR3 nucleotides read TGTGCCAGCAGCCGGGGAGGGTCCTATGGCTACACCTTC. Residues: CASSRGGSYGYTF.